Only a few counts were recorded for the clone carrying this T cell receptor (beta chain). Its specificity is not known. The record originates from a study of identical twins. Findings and caveats of the study: Modelling approaches yielded underestimates of out-of-frame TCR alpha sharing between monozygotic twins. Out-of-frame beta sequences exhibited a weaker degree of excess twin sharing.

The authors used template switching to add a universal primer site and gave cDNA unique molecular identifiers. A single record per CDR3 protein comes from TCRdb applying MiXCR to the 5' RACE reads. The sample includes just under 550,000 distinct CDR3 sequences, roughly 15% of them seen just once. In germline, CDR1 is SEHNR, CDR2 FQNEAQ (reference sequence). V was shortened by 1 base and J by 5 bases, with 14 bases between the two germline ends. This CDR3 has 15 residues. The same specimen was also included in a second study, on yellow fever vaccine responses in identical twins.

The TCR was taken from a young woman in good health. The sequencing sample was made of CD4+ T cells sorted from blood. The chain employs TRBV7-9 and TRBJ2-5; no definite D call. The CDR3 DNA follows: TGTGCCAGCAGCTTAGGCGGTGGGGTAAGGGAGACCCAGTACTTC. Amino acid sequence: CASSLGGGVRETQYF.